The entry below gives a single T cell receptor (beta chain) sequence along with its context. The target antigen is unknown. The sample is drawn from a study of T cell repertoires in cytomegalovirus infection. About the study: CMV infection plus the matching HLA type was flagged by public TCR beta signatures.

TCRdb processed the reads anew with MiXCR; each CDR3 protein has one entry. The data contain 250,000 to 350,000 distinct CDR3 sequences, around 25% of them singletons. The CDR3 runs to 14 residues. Germline CDR1 SNHLY, CDR2 FYNNEI. The V and J ends lost 3 bases and 4 bases respectively, with 12 bases between them. Study conclusions and caveats: CMV-specific TCR beta clonotypes restricted by HLA-C were the ones dominating the ex vivo response. Totalled public TCR beta family frequency picked out people who carried CMV plus the relevant HLA.

The chain links TRBV2 to TRBJ1-2; perhaps TRBD1 as D (6 bases). The sample was PBMCs. The TCR was taken from a human donor in good health (CMV status not recorded). Some clones in this sample may be carry-over from other donors' samples. Here the CDR3 reads CASSDEWGPYGYTF. The CDR3 nucleotides are TGTGCCAGCAGTGATGAGTGGGGGCCCTATGGCTACACCTTC.